This T cell receptor (beta chain) was obtained from a study of cytomegalovirus exposure and HLA in healthy donors. Points from the study as a whole: The study dropped some indistinguishable V segments, TRBV6-2 and TRBV6-3 among them. The likely explanation for a cluster of highly shared sequence variants was sequencing artifact. When the data were analyzed later, several of the most significant clusters appeared to be linked to common viral pathogens.

All donors participated as healthy donors of bone marrow. Amplification used 60 Vbeta primers and 13 Jbeta primers. Profiled with immunoSEQ multiplex PCR; TCRdb holds only in-frame clones, not every one. The data show some 170,000 clones, around 80% seen once. Germline V gives CDR1 SSHAT, CDR2 FNYEAQ (reference sequence). The CDR3 sequence is 15 residues long. With 1 base removed from V and 3 bases from J, the gap between germline ends came to 12 bases. Comment on this clone: Antigen: not known.

The chain couples TRBV7-7 to TRBJ2-5; D might be TRBD1 (7 bases). The receptor's source is a man aged 18 to 29 in good health and CMV-seropositive. The sample consisted of PBMCs. The CDR3 bases are TGTGCCAGCAGCTTAGGGAGGGGGCTGAAAGAGACCCAGTACTTC. This gives the protein CASSLGRGLKETQYF.